Detailed here is one TCR beta chain. In the original workflow: From reference gene primer amplification, estimates of nucleated cell counts were derived. Sequencing was performed with immunoSEQ multiplex PCR; in TCRdb, only in-frame clones are kept and a portion is missing. The V and J calls and the clone size are those of that table, but D and trimming were determined from the DNA. The sample comprises about 300,000 clones, about 91% of which are singletons, and over 6% rests with the top ten. The germline CDR1 and CDR2 sequences are LNHDA and SQIVND (reference sequence). The CDR3 spans 17 residues. V dropped 4 bases and J dropped 1; count of bases not matched to a gene: 9. This entry belongs to a study of blood T cell repertoires in COVID-19. Study information: Italy, Spain and the United States were the sources of the convalescent and acute COVID-19 samples. Sources were T cells, B-cell-depleted T cells, or PBMCs; the material itself was cDNA or gDNA.

The V call is TRBV19, the J call TRBJ1-3, with 8 bases fitting TRBD1. This TCR was recovered from a woman aged 25 to 39 who had recovered from COVID-19. Specimen: peripheral blood. CDR3 protein: CASSTFSGTGSGNTIYF. The CDR3 bases are TGTGCCAGTAGTACGTTCTCCGGGACAGGATCTGGAAACACCATATATTTT. Based on the CDR3 plus reference TRBV19 and TRBJ1-3, the full variable domain is DGGITQSPKYLFRKEGQNVTLSCEQNLNHDAMYWYRQDPGQGLRLIYYSQIVNDFQKGDIAEGYSVSREKKESFPLTVTSAQKNPTAFYLCASSTFSGTGSGNTIYFGEGSWLTVV.